This T cell receptor (beta chain) originates from a study of cytomegalovirus exposure and HLA in healthy donors. Study-level findings and limits: The classifier, whose performance was assessed in both the original and validation cohorts, reportedly diagnosed cytomegalovirus status with high specificity and sensitivity. 164 TCR beta chains were listed as cytomegalovirus-associated.

Measured with immunoSEQ multiplex PCR; TCRdb has only the in-frame clones, and not every one. The data contain roughly 80,000 clones, about 92% of them singletons. The study drew the donors from its roughly 120-subject validation cohort, separate from the approximately 700-subject first cohort. The CDR3 is made up of 15 amino acids. The germline V gene encodes CDR1 MNHEY and CDR2 SVGAGI. The V gene lost 0 bases and the J gene lost 5 bases, with 14 bases spanning the gap. Points on this clone: Antigen unknown.

The chain combines TRBV6-5 with TRBJ2-7; possibly TRBD2 for D (6 bases). The sequence came from a man younger than 30 in good health and CMV-seronegative. Sequenced sample: PBMCs. The CDR3 DNA reads as TGTGCCAGCAGTTACTCTAAGACTAGTTGGAACGAGCAGTACTTC. Translating gives CASSYSKTSWNEQYF.